Listed below are T cell receptor beta chains from one sample, sequenced in a study of shared clonotypes between healthy human individuals. Some clones are missing from TCRdb's copy, which holds only in-frame ones; the method was immunoSEQ multiplex PCR. The sample records 640,000 or so clones, around 72% being singletons. The source material was memory CD4+ T cells sorted from blood. Receptors originate from a woman in her thirties in good health. CDR3s include the opening cysteine and the closing phenylalanine or tryptophan. A D gene is named only where the DNA matches it firmly. Clone size appears in some rows only: once, few, many, or a class for an expanded clone.

NA	TRBJ1-2	NA	TRBV4-2	CASSRIRPGGPVNYGYTF	TGTGCCAGCAGCCGAATAAGACCGGGGGGACCCGTCAACTATGGCTACACCTTC
NA	TRBJ1-2	NA	TRBV2	CASSERGYGYTF	TGTGCCAGCAGTGAAAGGGGTTATGGCTACACCTTC
TRBD2	TRBJ2-4	NA	TRBV11-2	CASSLARGRDIAKNIQYF	TGTGCCAGCAGCTTAGCTAGAGGGAGGGATATAGCCAAAAACATTCAGTACTTC
TRBD2	TRBJ2-7	NA	TRBV15	CATSATSSYEQYF	TGTGCCACCAGTGCGACTAGCAGCTACGAGCAGTACTTC
NA	TRBJ2-7	NA	TRBV11-2	CASSLEGIKQYF	TGTGCCAGCAGCTTAGAAGGGATCAAGCAGTACTTC
NA	TRBJ1-1	NA	TRBV5-1	CASSLAIGPNTEAFF	TGCGCCAGCAGCTTGGCAATAGGGCCGAACACTGAAGCTTTCTTT
NA	TRBJ2-7	NA	TRBV4-2	CASSQDGARDYVF	TGTGCCAGCAGCCAAGACGGGGCTCGAGACTATGTCTTC
NA	TRBJ1-5	NA	TRBV27	CASSFGHGPQHF	TGTGCCAGCAGTTTTGGGCATGGGCCCCAGCATTTT
NA	TRBJ2-3	NA	TRBV2	CASSEQGRIDTQYF	TGTGCCAGCAGTGAACAGGGGCGAATAGATACGCAGTATTTT
NA	TRBJ1-1	NA	TRBV20-1	CSARTSEAFF	TGCAGTGCTCGGACTTCTGAAGCTTTCTTT
NA	TRBJ2-7	once	TRBV4-1	CASSRGDVGHEQYF	TGCGCCAGCAGCCGAGGGGACGTGGGCCACGAGCAGTACTTC
NA	TRBJ1-3	NA	TRBV9	CASSVGGGYSGNTIYF	TGTGCCAGCAGCGTAGGTGGGGGCTACTCTGGAAACACCATATATTTT
NA	TRBJ2-3	NA	TRBV2	CASRGGTDTQYF	TGTGCCAGCAGGGGTGGAACAGATACGCAGTATTTT
NA	TRBJ2-5	NA	TRBV6-5	CASSRGFGETQYF	TGTGCCAGCAGCCGAGGGTTCGGGGAGACCCAGTACTTC
TRBD1	TRBJ1-4	NA	TRBV23-1	CASGPHPGTGLNWLCEKLFF	TGCGCCAGCGGGCCCCACCCTGGGACAGGGTTGAATTGGCTGTGTGAAAAACTGTTTTTT
NA	TRBJ2-1	many	TRBV28	CASSPGPPRDEQFF	TGTGCCAGCAGTCCCGGCCCTCCCAGGGATGAGCAGTTCTTC
NA	TRBJ2-2	once	TRBV5-8	CASRSRNTGELFF	TGTGCCAGCAGATCCAGGAACACCGGGGAGCTGTTTTTT
NA	TRBJ2-7	few	TRBV19	CASSLARGEQYF	TGTGCCAGTAGTCTTGCCCGGGGCGAGCAGTACTTC
NA	TRBJ2-7	NA	TRBV27	CASGKRGLLGYEQYF	TGTGCCAGCGGTAAGAGGGGTTTATTGGGCTACGAGCAGTACTTC
NA	TRBJ2-3	NA	TRBV11-2	CASRDYGLPRDTQYF	TGTGCCAGCAGAGATTACGGGCTCCCGCGCGATACGCAGTATTTT
NA	TRBJ2-7	NA	TRBV19	CASSTLAGYEQYF	TGTGCCAGTAGTACCCTTGCGGGCTACGAGCAGTACTTC
TRBD2	TRBJ2-7	few	TRBV29-1	CSARPGLPYEQYF	TGCAGCGCGCGTCCGGGACTACCATACGAGCAGTACTTC
NA	TRBJ1-1	NA	TRBV18	CASSPQGNTEAFF	TGTGCCAGCTCACCACAGGGGAACACTGAAGCTTTCTTT
NA	TRBJ2-7	NA	TRBV2	CASSEGPRTLYEQYF	TGTGCCAGCAGTGAAGGTCCCAGGACACTCTACGAGCAGTACTTC
NA	TRBJ1-4	NA	TRBV2	CASSWGMTTNEKLFF	TGTGCCAGCAGCTGGGGGATGACAACTAATGAAAAACTGTTTTTT
NA	TRBJ1-5	NA	TRBV15	CATSTRQLYQPQHF	TGTGCCACCAGCACTAGACAGCTATATCAGCCCCAGCATTTT
TRBD2	TRBJ2-7	NA	TRBV10-3	CASGLAGLEQYF	TGTGCCAGCGGACTAGCGGGTCTTGAGCAGTACTTC
TRBD2	TRBJ2-3	NA	TRBV4-2	CASSQAGGVTDTQYF	TGTGCCAGCAGCCAAGCGGGAGGCGTCACAGATACGCAGTATTTT
NA	TRBJ2-7	few	TRBV19	CASSMPGGSYEQYF	TGTGCCAGTAGTATGCCTGGTGGGAGCTACGAGCAGTACTTC
TRBD1	TRBJ2-6	NA	TRBV7-2	CASSDGQGAFSGANVLTF	TGTGCCAGCAGCGACGGACAGGGGGCGTTTTCTGGGGCCAACGTCCTGACTTTC
TRBD2	TRBJ2-7	NA	TRBV30	CAWSRRDFPTSVSYEQYF	TGTGCCTGGAGTAGACGGGACTTTCCGACTAGCGTCTCCTACGAGCAGTACTTC
TRBD1	TRBJ1-1	few	TRBV5-6	CASSFYSRGMNTEAFF	TGTGCCAGCAGCTTTTACTCCAGGGGGATGAACACTGAAGCTTTCTTT
TRBD2	TRBJ2-3	NA	TRBV25-1	CASSESRLADTDTQYF	TGTGCCAGCAGTGAATCTCGACTAGCGGACACAGATACGCAGTATTTT
TRBD1	TRBJ2-7	NA	TRBV28	CASSFDWTGVSYEQYF	TGTGCCAGCAGTTTTGACTGGACAGGGGTTTCCTACGAGCAGTACTTC
NA	TRBJ1-4	NA	TRBV28	CASSLPGTGTEKLFF	TGTGCCAGCAGTTTACCCGGGACCGGAACTGAAAAACTGTTTTTT
NA	TRBJ1-1	NA	TRBV5-1	CASGLGTVNTEAFF	TGCGCCAGCGGCCTGGGGACGGTGAACACTGAAGCTTTCTTT
NA	TRBJ2-2	NA	TRBV10-3	CAISADVTGELFF	TGTGCCATCAGTGCGGACGTTACCGGGGAGCTGTTTTTT
NA	TRBJ1-1	once	TRBV28	CASSLTRSEAFF	TGTGCCAGCAGTCTAACAAGGAGTGAAGCTTTCTTT
NA	TRBJ2-7	NA	TRBV27	CASSLEGTGRYEQYF	TGTGCCAGCAGTTTAGAGGGCACGGGGAGATACGAGCAGTACTTC
NA	TRBJ2-5	NA	TRBV28	CASTPASPETQYF	TGTGCCAGCACGCCAGCCTCCCCAGAGACCCAGTACTTC
TRBD2	TRBJ2-3	NA	TRBV10-1	CASSGLAGPDTQYF	TGCGCCAGCAGCGGACTAGCGGGACCAGATACGCAGTATTTT
NA	TRBJ2-7	once	TRBV27	CASSYKDVSYEQYF	TGTGCCAGCAGCTATAAGGACGTCTCCTACGAGCAGTACTTC
NA	TRBJ2-3	NA	TRBV6-4	CASSERQETDTQYF	TGTGCCAGCAGTGAGCGTCAGGAGACAGATACGCAGTATTTT
TRBD1	TRBJ1-2	NA	TRBV29-1	CSVDPGQGLANYGYTF	TGCAGCGTTGATCCGGGACAGGGGTTAGCTAACTATGGCTACACCTTC
NA	TRBJ2-2	NA	TRBV27	CASSFSIANTGELFF	TGTGCCAGCAGTTTTAGTATTGCGAACACCGGGGAGCTGTTTTTT
NA	TRBJ1-2	NA	TRBV15	CATSRDKGGGYTF	TGTGCCACCAGCAGAGACAAGGGCGGCGGCTACACCTTC